This TCR beta chain was retrieved from a study of blood T cell repertoires in COVID-19. While infection was still active, Seattle patients were enrolled and then followed longitudinally. Per the study methods: How many nucleated cells were present was estimated from reference gene primer amplification. Repertoires were generated with immunoSEQ multiplex PCR, while TCRdb's copy carries only in-frame clones and drops some. D and trimming were read from the DNA, whereas the V and J calls and clone size are those reported in that table. This sample has about 150,000 clones, with around 90% found just once. The source of this sequence is an elderly woman with COVID-19, enrolled during active disease. Sequencing was performed on peripheral blood.

The CDR3 protein is CATSREGTSGNSGNEQFF. The CDR3 DNA reads as TGTGCCACCAGCAGAGAAGGGACTAGCGGGAACTCAGGCAATGAGCAGTTCTTC. This chain connects TRBV15 to TRBJ2-1; TRBD2 agrees at 13 bases. The CDR3 extends over 18 amino acids. Germline values: CDR1 LNHNV, CDR2 YYDKDF (reference sequence). J was trimmed by 6 bases and V by 0 bases; bases with no gene match: 8.